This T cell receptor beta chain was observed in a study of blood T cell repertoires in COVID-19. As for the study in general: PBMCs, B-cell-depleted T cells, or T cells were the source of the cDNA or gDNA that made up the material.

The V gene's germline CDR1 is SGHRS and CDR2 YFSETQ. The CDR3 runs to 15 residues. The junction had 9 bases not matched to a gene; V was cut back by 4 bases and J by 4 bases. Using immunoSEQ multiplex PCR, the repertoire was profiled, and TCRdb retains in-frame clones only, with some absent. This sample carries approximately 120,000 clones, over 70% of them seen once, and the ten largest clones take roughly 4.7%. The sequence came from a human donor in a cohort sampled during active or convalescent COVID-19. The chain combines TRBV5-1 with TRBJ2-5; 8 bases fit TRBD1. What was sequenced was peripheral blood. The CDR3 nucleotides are TGCGCCAGCAGCACCGGACAGGGTGGGGGAGAGACCCAGTACTTC. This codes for CASSTGQGGGETQYF.